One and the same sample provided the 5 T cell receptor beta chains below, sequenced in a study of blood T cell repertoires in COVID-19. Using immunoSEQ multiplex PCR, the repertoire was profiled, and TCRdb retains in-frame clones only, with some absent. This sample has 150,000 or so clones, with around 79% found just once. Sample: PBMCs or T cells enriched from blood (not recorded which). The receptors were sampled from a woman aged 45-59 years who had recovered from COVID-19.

CDR3 region: CASSYQNTGELFF. CDR3 DNA: TGTGCCAGCAGCTATCAAAACACCGGGGAGCTGTTTTTT. The V gene is TRBV7-9, the J gene TRBJ2-2; D gene ambiguous. Germline-derived CDR1 and CDR2 are SEHNR and FQNEAQ (reference sequence). The V end was cut by 4 bases, the J end by 2 bases, with 5 bases between. This CDR3 has 13 residues.

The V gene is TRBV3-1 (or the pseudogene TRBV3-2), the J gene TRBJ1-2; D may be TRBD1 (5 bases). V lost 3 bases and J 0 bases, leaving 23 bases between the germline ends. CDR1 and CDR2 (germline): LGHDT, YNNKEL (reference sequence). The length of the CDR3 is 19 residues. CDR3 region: CASSHSYTISGRANYGYTF. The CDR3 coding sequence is TGTGCCAGCAGCCACAGCTATACTATTTCGGGCAGGGCTAACTATGGCTACACCTTC.

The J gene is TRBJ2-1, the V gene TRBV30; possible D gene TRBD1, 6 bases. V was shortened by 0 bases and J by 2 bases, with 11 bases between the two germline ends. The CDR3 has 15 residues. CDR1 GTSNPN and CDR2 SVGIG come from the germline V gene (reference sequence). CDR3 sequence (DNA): TGTGCCTGGAGTGTACTTGGGGGCACCTACAATGAGCAGTTCTTC. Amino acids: CAWSVLGGTYNEQFF.

The CDR3 coding sequence is TGTGCCAGCAGCCCGGGACTAGCGGGGACAGAGACCCAGTACTTC. It encodes CASSPGLAGTETQYF. This chain links TRBV7-3 with TRBJ2-5; 13 bases align to TRBD2. The CDR3 is 15 amino acids. Per germline, CDR1 SGHTA and CDR2 FQGTGA. The ends lost 5 bases at V and 4 bases at J; junction bases unmatched: 4.

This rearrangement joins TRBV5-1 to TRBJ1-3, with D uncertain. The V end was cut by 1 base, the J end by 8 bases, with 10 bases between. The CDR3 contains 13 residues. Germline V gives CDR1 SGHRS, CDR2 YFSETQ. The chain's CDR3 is CASSLSGEDTIYF. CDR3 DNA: TGCGCCAGCAGCTTGTCCGGGGAGGACACCATATATTTT.